This T cell receptor (beta chain) comes out of a study of T cell repertoires in cytomegalovirus infection. In its sample, this clonotype was seen many times. Its specificity is not known. TCRdb processed the reads anew with MiXCR; each CDR3 protein has one entry. The profile shows 650,000 to 900,000 distinct CDR3 sequences, 32% of them singletons. Overall study findings and caveats: Predominance within the ex vivo response was attributable to HLA-C-restricted CMV-specific TCR beta clonotypes.

Trimming took 5 bases from V and 4 from J; bases not matched to a gene: 15. This CDR3 region has 18 residues. CDR1 and CDR2 from the germline V gene are SGHTA and FQGTGA. The receptor was derived from a human donor in good health (CMV status not recorded). Some clones in this sample may be carry-over from other donors' samples. The source material was cultured CD8+ T cells from PBMCs, sampled from culture after CMV antigen stimulation. J is TRBJ2-1 and V is TRBV7-3, with 9 bases matching TRBD2. The CDR3 loop is CASSRKIGAGGRYNEQFF. CDR3 coding DNA: TGTGCCAGCAGCCGCAAAATCGGAGCGGGGGGCCGATACAATGAGCAGTTCTTC.